The 21 T cell receptor beta chains listed next were all sequenced from one sample in a study of T-cell reconstitution after alpha-beta-depleted transplantation in children. Unique molecular identifiers were used in preparing the TCRbeta library. TCRdb recomputed calls from the PCR reads with MiXCR, one row per CDR3 protein. Of over 450,000 distinct CDR3 sequences in the sample, about 10% were seen once. Sample: PBMCs, taken before TCRalphabeta/CD19-depleted stem cell transplant. The receptor source for this set is a child under 10 years old with inherited bone marrow failure, due to receive a stem cell transplant.

This clonotype has at least ten counts. The chain joins TRBV5-1 to TRBJ1-2; unclear D gene. Per the germline V gene, CDR1 is SGHRS and CDR2 is YFSETQ. CDR3 length equals 13 residues. The germline V and J ends were trimmed by 0 bases and 6 bases, with 9 bases remaining between them. The CDR3 DNA follows: TGCGCCAGCAGCTTGGAGAGGGTGGATGGCTACACCTTC. Translated: CASSLERVDGYTF.

Concerning this clonotype itself: A much more abundant neighbour one base away suggests this may be a read error. This chain connects TRBV3-1 to TRBJ2-1; weak D call: TRBD2 (6 bases). CDR3 size: 17 residues. The germline V and J ends were trimmed by 7 bases and 2 bases, with 21 bases remaining between them. Germline CDR1 LGHDT, CDR2 YNNKEL (reference sequence). CDR3 nucleotides: TGTGCCAGCACCACACGTTTTTCGGCGGGACCCTACAATGAGCAGTTCTTC. Amino acid sequence: CASTTRFSAGPYNEQFF.

Ten or more counts support this clonotype. The chain joins TRBV29-1 to TRBJ2-3; D is ambiguous. CDR3 length equals 14 residues. The V and J ends lost 5 bases and 0 bases respectively, with 12 bases between them. The germline V gene has CDR1 SQVTM and CDR2 ANQGSEA. CDR3 bases: TGCAGCGTTTCGGACCGTTTTAGCACAGATACGCAGTATTTT. Its translation: CSVSDRFSTDTQYF.

The chain joins TRBV25-1 to TRBJ1-1; unclear D gene. The CDR3 contains 14 residues. The germline V and J ends were trimmed by 6 bases and 5 bases, with 16 bases remaining between them. Germline CDR1 MGHDK, CDR2 SYGVNS. The CDR3 DNA follows: TGTGCCAGCAGACCGCCTTACGTGGGTACTGAAGCTTTCTTT. This sequence encodes CASRPPYVGTEAFF.

The sample holds many counts of this clonotype. V usage is TRBV29-1 and J usage is TRBJ1-2; TRBD1 is a possible D gene (5 bases). V dropped 3 bases and J dropped 3 bases, with 20 bases sitting between them. The CDR3 covers 16 residues. Looked up from germline, CDR1 is SQVTM and CDR2 is ANQGSEA. This chain's CDR3 is CSVDDVRDPYDYGYTF. CDR3 sequence (DNA): TGCAGCGTTGACGATGTCCGGGACCCCTATGACTATGGCTACACCTTC.

The CDR3, as DNA: TGTGCCAGCAGTTATCTCCGGGAGGGGAACGACCAAGAGACCCAGTACTTC. This encodes CASSYLREGNDQETQYF. The gene calls are TRBV6-5 and TRBJ2-5, with 8 bases aligning to TRBD2. The junction had 9 bases not matched to a gene; V was cut back by 3 bases and J by 0 bases. The CDR3 runs to 17 residues. Germline V gives CDR1 MNHEY, CDR2 SVGAGI.

This clonotype was detected only a few times. The chain employs TRBV5-1 and TRBJ2-1; D is unclear. The CDR3 loop spans 20 amino acids. CDR1 SGHRS and CDR2 YFSETQ come from the germline V gene. V lost 2 bases and J lost 0, with 24 bases in between. The CDR3 DNA follows: TGCGCCAGCAGCTTATTAGAAGGGTGGGATCTACTCTTCTCCTACAATGAGCAGTTCTTC. This codes for CASSLLEGWDLLFSYNEQFF.

This sequence joins TRBV7-9 and TRBJ2-7, with a weak D call TRBD1 (5 bases). V gave up 1 base and J gave up 5 bases, with 12 bases separating them. The length of the CDR3 is 14 residues. The germline V gene has CDR1 SEHNR and CDR2 FQNEAQ (reference sequence). The CDR3 sequence: CASSLVPDIHEQYF. The CDR3 DNA reads TGTGCCAGCAGCTTAGTCCCGGACATCCACGAGCAGTACTTC. Full variable domain (remainder filled in from reference TRBV7-9 and TRBJ2-7): DTGVSQNPRHKITKRGQNVTFRCDPISEHNRLYWYRQTLGQGPEFLTYFQNEAQLEKSRLLSDRFSAERPKGSFSTLEIQRTEQGDSAMYLCASSLVPDIHEQYFGPGTRLTVT.

This clonotype was picked up many times. V usage is TRBV11-2 and J usage is TRBJ2-7; 9 bases align to TRBD2. In germline, CDR1 is SGHAT, CDR2 FQNNGV. The CDR3 loop spans 15 amino acids. V lost 4 bases, J lost 6 bases, and 10 bases stayed unmatched. CDR3 residues: CASSSTGTSSFEQYF. The CDR3 DNA is TGTGCCAGCAGCTCGACCGGGACTAGCAGCTTCGAGCAGTACTTC. Based on the CDR3 plus reference TRBV11-2 and TRBJ2-7, the full variable domain is EAGVAQSPRYKIIEKRQSVAFWCNPISGHATLYWYQQILGQGPKLLIQFQNNGVVDDSQLPKDRFSAERLKGVDSTLKIQPAKLEDSAVYLCASSSTGTSSFEQYFGPGTRLTVT.

The chain recombines TRBV12-3 or TRBV12-4 with TRBJ2-1, with TRBD2 matching 10 bases. This CDR3 region has 16 residues. V lost 5 bases to trimming and J lost 2 bases; unmatched junction nucleotides: 6. This chain's CDR3 is CASSLLAGATYNEQFF. CDR3 coding DNA: TGTGCCAGCAGTCTCCTAGCGGGAGCCACCTACAATGAGCAGTTCTTC.

This clonotype came up many times. The rearrangement joins TRBV20-1 to TRBJ1-1; no clear D. The V and J ends lost 5 bases and 0 bases respectively, with 13 bases between them. Germline CDR1 and CDR2: DFQATT and SNEGSKA (reference sequence). This CDR3 is 14 amino acids long. Written as DNA, the CDR3 is TGCAGTGCTTGGTCCGGGCTACTGAACACTGAAGCTTTCTTT. Translation gives CSAWSGLLNTEAFF.

The chain couples TRBV5-6 to TRBJ1-4; D ambiguous. The CDR3 totals 16 residues. CDR1 and CDR2 (germline): SGHDT, YYEEEE. The germline V and J ends were trimmed by 3 bases and 7 bases, with 19 bases remaining between them. The DNA of the CDR3 is TGTGCCAGCAGCTCCGTGGAATCCCGACGACTTGAAAAACTGTTTTTT. It is translated as CASSSVESRRLEKLFF. The full variable domain, completed using reference TRBV5-6 and TRBJ1-4, is DAGVTQSPTHLIKTRGQQVTLRCSPKSGHDTVSWYQQALGQGPQFIFQYYEEEERQRGNFPDRFSGHQFPNYSSELNVNALLLGDSALYLCASSSVESRRLEKLFFGSGTQLSVL.

On this clonotype: The junction shows a germline mismatch at one end, possibly a read error. The chain combines TRBV4-3 with TRBJ2-1, with a tentative D call TRBD2 (7 bases). There are 15 residues in the CDR3. Germline assignment: CDR1 LGHNA and CDR2 YSLEER. The CDR3 DNA sequence: TGCGCCAGCAGCCCTCGGGGGGCCTCCCACAATGAGCAGTTCTTC. Its protein is CASSPRGASHNEQFF.

This clonotype was found many times. The chain is built from TRBV20-1 and TRBJ2-5; TRBD2 aligns across 10 bases. The V and J ends lost 2 bases and 4 bases, in that order; junction bases with no gene match: 4. The CDR3 is 14 residues long. Looked up from germline, CDR1 is DFQATT and CDR2 is SNEGSKA (reference sequence). The CDR3 here is CSARPSGRRETQYF. The CDR3 DNA is TGCAGTGCTAGACCTAGCGGGAGACGAGAGACCCAGTACTTC.

The V call is TRBV10-2, the J call TRBJ2-3; 10 bases are shared with TRBD2. The V gene's germline CDR1 is WSHSY and CDR2 SAAADI. The CDR3 extends over 13 amino acids. The CDR3 DNA reads as TGCGCTGTCTCTAGCGGGAGCGCAGATACGCAGTATTTT. Amino acids: CAVSSGSADTQYF.

In this sample, this clonotype turned up many times. The chain is built from TRBV29-1 and TRBJ2-1; TRBD2 aligns across 12 bases. This CDR3 has 15 amino acids. The germline CDR1 and CDR2 sequences are SQVTM and ANQGSEA. V gave up 4 bases and J gave up 4 bases; unmatched junction bases: 5. CDR3 DNA sequence: TGCAGCGTTGTCGGGACTAGCGGGCCTTACAATGAGCAGTTCTTC. It is translated as CSVVGTSGPYNEQFF.

This clonotype has at least ten counts. The chain recombines TRBV10-3 with TRBJ2-3; TRBD2 agrees at 11 bases. The CDR3 has 16 residues. With V trimmed by 1 base and J by 5 bases, 5 bases remained unmatched. Looked up from germline, CDR1 is ENHRY and CDR2 is SYGVKD. The CDR3 DNA follows: TGTGCCATCAGTGAGTTGACTAGCGGGATGGTAGATACGCAGTATTTT. Amino acid sequence: CAISELTSGMVDTQYF.

This clonotype has ten or more counts. The chain has TRBV4-1 and TRBJ1-1; TRBD1 matches at 9 bases. Trimming at V came to 4 bases and at J to 1 base, leaving 13 bases not matched to a gene. CDR1 MGHRA and CDR2 YSYEKL come from the germline V gene. The CDR3 consists of 18 residues. CDR3 amino acids: CASSPQQFTDRGNTEAFF. The CDR3 coding sequence is TGCGCCAGCAGCCCCCAACAGTTTACGGACAGGGGGAACACTGAAGCTTTCTTT.

This clonotype was counted ten times or more. The chain employs TRBV7-9 and TRBJ2-7; D is undetermined. The CDR3 runs 14 residues. Deletions cut 5 bases from V and 1 base from J, with 12 bases between. Germline V lookup: CDR1 SEHNR, CDR2 FQNEAQ (reference sequence). The CDR3 sequence is CASSLLSGSYEQYF. In nucleotides, the CDR3 is TGTGCCAGCAGCCTCCTATCTGGGTCCTACGAGCAGTACTTC.

In this sample, this clonotype turned up many times. The chain recombines TRBV3-1 with TRBJ2-1, with 7 bases lining up with TRBD2. V shed 8 bases, J shed 2 bases, and the junction held 6 bases outside the gene matches. The CDR3 totals 14 residues. Germline lookup yields CDR1 LGHDT and CDR2 YNNKEL (reference sequence). As DNA, the CDR3 is TGTGCCAGCCTTCAGGCGGGAGCCTACAATGAGCAGTTCTTC. This encodes CASLQAGAYNEQFF.

The CDR3 DNA reads as TGCAGTGCTAGGGGGCCCCGGATGGAGGACGAGCAGTACTTC. Its translation: CSARGPRMEDEQYF. The J gene is TRBJ2-7, the V gene TRBV20-1; the D call may be TRBD1 or TRBD2 (5 bases each). Germline V CDR1 and CDR2: DFQATT, SNEGSKA (reference sequence). V was shortened by 3 bases and J by 5 bases, with 17 bases between the two germline ends. The length of the CDR3 is 14 residues.